This T cell receptor (beta chain) was sequenced for a study of blood T cell repertoires in COVID-19. Sequencing was performed with immunoSEQ multiplex PCR; in TCRdb, only in-frame clones are kept and a portion is missing. The sample includes fewer than 350,000 clones, around 86% of them seen just once. With V trimmed by 4 bases and J by 6 bases, 3 bases remained unmatched. CDR3 length: 13 amino acids. Per germline, CDR1 LNHDA and CDR2 SQIVND (reference sequence). Sequenced: peripheral blood. The V call is TRBV19, the J call TRBJ2-1; 7 bases are shared with TRBD1. The clonotype comes from a woman aged 55-75 years with active or convalescent COVID-19. In DNA form, the CDR3 reads TGTGCCAGTAGTACGGGACAGCTCAATGAGCAGTTCTTC. Translation gives CASSTGQLNEQFF.